The rows below give T cell receptor beta chains drawn from one sample of a study of blood T cell repertoires in COVID-19. Sequencing used immunoSEQ multiplex PCR; TCRdb keeps in-frame clones, though not all of them. Of over 95,000 clones listed, 84% are singletons. The source material was peripheral blood. The receptors were sampled from a man between 65 and 85 years old with active or convalescent COVID-19. Each CDR3 is given with its conserved first and last residue. The order of the fields is CDR3 protein, CDR3 DNA, D gene, J gene, V gene, clone size. The D gene is left open where the match is weak. A clone size is listed for some rows: how often the clone was seen (once, few, many), or a class if it is expanded.

CDR3aa: CASSSDRVQETQYF
CDR3nt: TGTGCCAGCAGCTCAGACAGGGTCCAAGAGACCCAGTACTTC
d_gene: TRBD1
j_gene: TRBJ2-5
v_gene: TRBV7-2
abundance: NA

CDR3aa: CASSLAPTGTSSYEQYF
CDR3nt: TGTGCCAGCAGCTTAGCCCCGACAGGGACCAGCTCCTACGAGCAGTACTTC
d_gene: TRBD1
j_gene: TRBJ2-7
v_gene: TRBV7-6
abundance: once

CDR3aa: CASSGMKGQTNEKLFF
CDR3nt: TGTGCCAGCAGTGGAATGAAGGGACAGACTAATGAAAAACTGTTTTTT
d_gene: TRBD1
j_gene: TRBJ1-4
v_gene: TRBV25-1
abundance: NA

CDR3aa: CASSQLLRDSAVTQYF
CDR3nt: TGTGCCAGCAGCCAACTTCTTCGGGACTCTGCCGTGACGCAGTATTTT
d_gene: NA
j_gene: TRBJ2-3
v_gene: TRBV4-2
abundance: NA

CDR3aa: CASSVGAGRRNTEAFF
CDR3nt: TGCGCCAGCAGTGTAGGGGCAGGACGAAGGAACACTGAAGCTTTCTTT
d_gene: NA
j_gene: TRBJ1-1
v_gene: TRBV10-1
abundance: NA

CDR3aa: CASSFGTDPHNEQFF
CDR3nt: TGCGCCAGCAGCTTCGGGACAGACCCCCACAATGAGCAGTTCTTC
d_gene: TRBD1
j_gene: TRBJ2-1
v_gene: TRBV5-1
abundance: NA

CDR3aa: CASGQFYGYTF
CDR3nt: TGTGCCAGCGGACAGTTCTATGGCTACACCTTC
d_gene: NA
j_gene: TRBJ1-2
v_gene: TRBV27
abundance: NA

CDR3aa: CASSPPDARGNIQYF
CDR3nt: TGTGCCAGCTCACCACCAGATGCTCGGGGAAACATTCAGTACTTC
d_gene: NA
j_gene: TRBJ2-4
v_gene: TRBV18
abundance: NA

CDR3aa: CASSPGTGRTNEKLFF
CDR3nt: TGCGCCAGCAGTCCGGGGACAGGGCGAACTAATGAAAAACTGTTTTTT
d_gene: TRBD1
j_gene: TRBJ1-4
v_gene: TRBV5-1
abundance: NA

CDR3aa: CASSLMVGQGSGELFF
CDR3nt: TGTGCCAGCAGCTTAATGGTGGGACAGGGTTCCGGGGAGCTGTTTTTT
d_gene: TRBD1
j_gene: TRBJ2-2
v_gene: TRBV7-6
abundance: NA

CDR3aa: CASSPTRQGDTQYF
CDR3nt: TGTGCCAGCTCGCCTACAAGACAGGGAGATACGCAGTATTTT
d_gene: TRBD1
j_gene: TRBJ2-3
v_gene: TRBV18
abundance: NA

CDR3aa: CASSRTGGSDEQYF
CDR3nt: TGTGCCAGCAGCCGGACAGGGGGATCGGACGAGCAGTACTTC
d_gene: TRBD1
j_gene: TRBJ2-7
v_gene: TRBV7-6
abundance: NA

CDR3aa: CASSRQTDWYEQYF
CDR3nt: TGTGCCAGCAGCCGACAGACAGACTGGTACGAGCAGTACTTC
d_gene: NA
j_gene: TRBJ2-7
v_gene: TRBV7-9
abundance: few

CDR3aa: CASSTSGGYEQYF
CDR3nt: TGTGCCAGCAGCACTTCAGGGGGATACGAGCAGTACTTC
d_gene: TRBD1
j_gene: TRBJ2-7
v_gene: TRBV7-3
abundance: NA

CDR3aa: CASSLSGLGSGANVLTF
CDR3nt: TGTGCCAGCAGCCTCTCAGGGTTAGGGTCTGGGGCCAACGTCCTGACTTTC
d_gene: NA
j_gene: TRBJ2-6
v_gene: TRBV14
abundance: NA

CDR3aa: CASSLTGTGLNTEAFF
CDR3nt: TGTGCCAGCTCACTTACCGGGACAGGGTTGAACACTGAAGCTTTCTTT
d_gene: TRBD1
j_gene: TRBJ1-1
v_gene: TRBV18
abundance: NA

CDR3aa: CASSFSRGNYGYTF
CDR3nt: TGTGCCAGCAGCTTCTCCAGGGGAAACTATGGCTACACCTTC
d_gene: NA
j_gene: TRBJ1-2
v_gene: TRBV11-2
abundance: NA

CDR3aa: CASRPLGQGANEQFF
CDR3nt: TGTGCCAGCAGACCATTGGGGCAGGGGGCCAATGAGCAGTTCTTC
d_gene: TRBD1
j_gene: TRBJ2-1
v_gene: TRBV27
abundance: NA

CDR3aa: CASSEVGLAGSDYNEQFF
CDR3nt: TGTGCCAGCTCTGAAGTGGGACTAGCGGGGAGTGACTACAATGAGCAGTTCTTC
d_gene: TRBD2
j_gene: TRBJ2-1
v_gene: TRBV18
abundance: NA

CDR3aa: CASSPGNYGYTF
CDR3nt: TGTGCCAGCAGTCCAGGGAACTATGGCTACACCTTC
d_gene: NA
j_gene: TRBJ1-2
v_gene: TRBV28
abundance: NA

CDR3aa: CATSDPGLAGVQETQYF
CDR3nt: TGTGCCACCAGTGATCCCGGACTAGCGGGGGTCCAAGAGACCCAGTACTTC
d_gene: TRBD2
j_gene: TRBJ2-5
v_gene: TRBV24-1
abundance: NA

CDR3aa: CASSPSGGSTEAFF
CDR3nt: TGTGCCAGCAGTCCCTCGGGGGGGAGCACTGAAGCTTTCTTT
d_gene: NA
j_gene: TRBJ1-1
v_gene: TRBV27
abundance: NA

CDR3aa: CASSLRGYEQYF
CDR3nt: TGCGCCAGCAGCCTCCGGGGCTACGAGCAGTACTTC
d_gene: NA
j_gene: TRBJ2-7
v_gene: TRBV5-1
abundance: few

CDR3aa: CASSQEVWRGQTYNEQFF
CDR3nt: TGCGCCAGCAGCCAAGAGGTCTGGCGGGGGCAAACCTACAATGAGCAGTTCTTC
d_gene: NA
j_gene: TRBJ2-1
v_gene: TRBV4-1
abundance: NA

CDR3aa: CASSLSSGYNEQFF
CDR3nt: TGCGCCAGCAGCTTGTCGTCGGGATACAATGAGCAGTTCTTC
d_gene: NA
j_gene: TRBJ2-1
v_gene: TRBV5-1
abundance: few

CDR3aa: CASSNRYGSYEQYF
CDR3nt: TGTGCCAGCAGTAACAGGTACGGGTCCTACGAGCAGTACTTC
d_gene: NA
j_gene: TRBJ2-7
v_gene: TRBV6-5
abundance: NA

CDR3aa: CASNRETEAFF
CDR3nt: TGTGCCAGCAACAGGGAAACTGAAGCTTTCTTT
d_gene: NA
j_gene: TRBJ1-1
v_gene: TRBV7-9
abundance: NA

CDR3aa: CASSKGRLSGNTIYF
CDR3nt: TGTGCCAGCAGTAAAGGCAGGTTATCTGGAAACACCATATATTTT
d_gene: NA
j_gene: TRBJ1-3
v_gene: TRBV7-2
abundance: NA

CDR3aa: CASSQESGSYEKLFF
CDR3nt: TGTGCCAGCAGCCAAGAGTCAGGGTCCTATGAAAAACTGTTTTTT
d_gene: NA
j_gene: TRBJ1-4
v_gene: TRBV14
abundance: NA

CDR3aa: CASNHLQETQYF
CDR3nt: TGTGCCAGCAACCACCTACAGGAGACCCAGTACTTC
d_gene: NA
j_gene: TRBJ2-5
v_gene: TRBV27
abundance: NA

CDR3aa: CASSLAGGGSSGELFF
CDR3nt: TGTGCCAGCAGCTTAGCGGGCGGGGGTTCCTCCGGGGAGCTGTTTTTT
d_gene: TRBD2
j_gene: TRBJ2-2
v_gene: TRBV7-2
abundance: once

CDR3aa: CASSLARQPQHF
CDR3nt: TGTGCCAGCAGTTTAGCGCGTCAGCCCCAGCATTTT
d_gene: NA
j_gene: TRBJ1-5
v_gene: TRBV12-3/TRBV12-4
abundance: NA

CDR3aa: CASSQTGTSVADTQYF
CDR3nt: TGTGCCAGCAGTCAAACCGGGACTAGCGTCGCAGATACGCAGTATTTT
d_gene: TRBD2
j_gene: TRBJ2-3
v_gene: TRBV28
abundance: NA

CDR3aa: CASSWNSGGAMETQYF
CDR3nt: TGCGCCAGCAGCTGGAATAGCGGGGGGGCCATGGAGACCCAGTACTTC
d_gene: TRBD2
j_gene: TRBJ2-5
v_gene: TRBV5-1
abundance: NA

CDR3aa: CASSMGRGTEAFF
CDR3nt: TGTGCCAGTAGTATGGGCCGGGGGACTGAAGCTTTCTTT
d_gene: NA
j_gene: TRBJ1-1
v_gene: TRBV19
abundance: NA

CDR3aa: CASSMSIYLMNTEAFF
CDR3nt: TGTGCCAGTAGTATGAGCATCTACCTGATGAACACTGAAGCTTTCTTT
d_gene: NA
j_gene: TRBJ1-1
v_gene: TRBV19
abundance: NA

CDR3aa: CASSLASGKNIQYF
CDR3nt: TGCGCCAGCAGCTTGGCCTCAGGAAAAAACATTCAGTACTTC
d_gene: NA
j_gene: TRBJ2-4
v_gene: TRBV5-1
abundance: NA

CDR3aa: CASSLGASGTQYF
CDR3nt: TGTGCCAGCAGCTTAGGGGCTAGCGGTACGCAGTATTTT
d_gene: TRBD2
j_gene: TRBJ2-3
v_gene: TRBV7-9
abundance: NA

CDR3aa: CASSPPLAVPGAFF
CDR3nt: TGTGCCAGCAGTCCCCCTCTAGCCGTTCCGGGAGCTTTCTTT
d_gene: NA
j_gene: TRBJ1-1
v_gene: TRBV28
abundance: NA

CDR3aa: CASSQEDTFRGYGYTF
CDR3nt: TGTGCCAGCAGCCAAGAGGATACGTTTCGAGGGTATGGCTACACCTTC
d_gene: NA
j_gene: TRBJ1-2
v_gene: TRBV3-1/TRBV3-2
abundance: NA

CDR3aa: CASSANRNSPLHF
CDR3nt: TGTGCCAGCAGCGCCAACAGGAATTCACCCCTCCACTTT
d_gene: NA
j_gene: TRBJ1-6
v_gene: TRBV5-4
abundance: NA

CDR3aa: CASSRERGGNEQFF
CDR3nt: TGTGCCAGTAGTAGGGAGCGGGGGGGCAATGAGCAGTTCTTC
d_gene: TRBD2
j_gene: TRBJ2-1
v_gene: TRBV19
abundance: once

CDR3aa: CATSGLTGITNTGELFF
CDR3nt: TGTGCCACCAGTGGTCTTACAGGGATCACTAACACCGGGGAGCTGTTTTTT
d_gene: NA
j_gene: TRBJ2-2
v_gene: TRBV24-1
abundance: once

CDR3aa: CAWSVQGDYEQYF
CDR3nt: TGTGCCTGGTCAGTACAGGGGGACTACGAGCAGTACTTC
d_gene: TRBD1
j_gene: TRBJ2-7
v_gene: TRBV30
abundance: NA

CDR3aa: CASSSNMQGLSGNTIYF
CDR3nt: TGCGCCAGCAGCTCGAACATGCAGGGCCTCTCTGGAAACACCATATATTTT
d_gene: NA
j_gene: TRBJ1-3
v_gene: TRBV5-1
abundance: NA

CDR3aa: CASSLGTGEYTEAFF
CDR3nt: TGCGCCAGCAGTTTGGGGACAGGGGAGTACACTGAAGCTTTCTTT
d_gene: TRBD1
j_gene: TRBJ1-1
v_gene: TRBV5-1
abundance: few

CDR3aa: CASSQSSWGPLVRGYTF
CDR3nt: TGTGCCAGCAGCCAAAGTTCATGGGGCCCCTTGGTCCGTGGCTACACCTTC
d_gene: NA
j_gene: TRBJ1-2
v_gene: TRBV4-2
abundance: NA

CDR3aa: CASSETGFNYGYTF
CDR3nt: TGTGCCAGCAGCGAAACAGGGTTCAACTATGGCTACACCTTC
d_gene: NA
j_gene: TRBJ1-2
v_gene: TRBV7-2
abundance: once

CDR3aa: CASSPRTGGGEKLFF
CDR3nt: TGTGCCAGTAGTCCCCGGACAGGGGGAGGCGAAAAACTGTTTTTT
d_gene: TRBD1
j_gene: TRBJ1-4
v_gene: TRBV19
abundance: NA

CDR3aa: CASSLEGTLNTEAFF
CDR3nt: TGTGCCAGCAGCTTAGAAGGGACACTGAACACTGAAGCTTTCTTT
d_gene: NA
j_gene: TRBJ1-1
v_gene: TRBV7-2
abundance: NA

CDR3aa: CASTRGLAGVETQYF
CDR3nt: TGTGCCAGCACCCGGGGACTAGCGGGGGTTGAGACCCAGTACTTC
d_gene: TRBD2
j_gene: TRBJ2-5
v_gene: TRBV11-2
abundance: NA

CDR3aa: CASSPRTGGTEAFF
CDR3nt: TGCGCCAGCAGCCCACGGACAGGCGGCACTGAAGCTTTCTTT
d_gene: TRBD1
j_gene: TRBJ1-1
v_gene: TRBV5-1
abundance: NA

CDR3aa: CASSEAGATDTQYF
CDR3nt: TGTGCCAGCAGTGAAGCGGGAGCGACAGATACGCAGTATTTT
d_gene: TRBD2
j_gene: TRBJ2-3
v_gene: TRBV28
abundance: NA

CDR3aa: CASSMGQRDTGELFF
CDR3nt: TGTGCCAGCAGCATGGGACAGCGGGACACCGGGGAGCTGTTTTTT
d_gene: NA
j_gene: TRBJ2-2
v_gene: TRBV9
abundance: NA

CDR3aa: CASSLGGTSTQYF
CDR3nt: TGTGCCAGCAGCCTGGGGGGGACCTCGACCCAGTACTTC
d_gene: TRBD2
j_gene: TRBJ2-5
v_gene: TRBV3-1/TRBV3-2
abundance: NA